This T cell receptor (beta chain) was profiled in a study of vaccination and CD4 T cells after COVID-19. Concerning this clonotype itself: What it recognizes is unknown.

CDR3 length: 12 amino acids. Germline V lookup: CDR1 MGHDK, CDR2 SYGVNS. V lost 4 bases to trimming and J lost 5 bases, with 8 bases between them. The sample's treatment: roughly 10-day PBMC culture with coronavirus spike peptide pools or control peptides (ViraFEST assay). Scientists ran DNA taken from cultured CD4+ T cells through the Oncomine TCR Beta short-read assay for sequencing. Using its own MiXCR run on the PCR reads, TCRdb lists one record per CDR3 protein. The sample holds more than 15,000 distinct CDR3 sequences, approximately 40% seen once. This sequence joins TRBV25-1 and TRBJ1-2; perhaps TRBD1 as D (6 bases). The sequences come from CD4+ T cells from blood, cultured in vitro, collected before SARS-CoV-2 vaccination. This sequence originates from a human donor who received a COVID-19 vaccine. The CDR3 DNA is TGTGCCAGCAGTGGGGACATGTATGGCTACACCTTC. It encodes CASSGDMYGYTF.